The present entry profiles one T cell receptor beta chain with its context. These data originate in a study of blood T cell repertoires in COVID-19. Turning to the study itself: From the United States, Italy and Spain came samples of acute and convalescent COVID-19. T cells, B-cell-depleted T cells, or PBMCs provided the cDNA or gDNA that served as material.

The authors' processing: Quantification of nucleated cells was approximated via reference gene primer amplification. Method: immunoSEQ multiplex PCR; TCRdb's copy keeps in-frame clones and lacks some. That table is the source of V, J and clone size, and D and trimming were worked out from the DNA. The sample has about 88,000 clones, roughly nine tenths seen once. The germline CDR1 and CDR2 sequences are SGDLS and YYNGEE. Trimming removed 1 base at V and 1 base at J, with 10 bases between. This CDR3 has 15 residues. The receptor was isolated from an elderly woman with active COVID-19. The genes are TRBV9 and TRBJ2-3; D is perhaps TRBD1 (6 bases). Sequenced material: peripheral blood. DNA for the CDR3: TGTGCCAGCAGCGTAAAGGGGGTGGGCACAGATACGCAGTATTTT. Translating gives CASSVKGVGTDTQYF.